The 5 T cell receptor beta chains below come from one sample, sequenced in a study of shared clonotypes between healthy human individuals. TCRdb's table, derived via immunoSEQ multiplex PCR, lists solely in-frame clones and lacks some. Seen here are a few hundred thousand clones, around 86% observed once, and the top ten hold about 17%. Sequencing was performed on memory CD8+ T cells sorted from blood. Subset meaning: CD45RO+ cells pooled with CCR7-negative TemRA cells. These receptors were collected from a young man in good health.

The chain links TRBV4-2 to TRBJ1-5; 9 bases are shared with TRBD1. J gave up 11 bases and V 3 bases, and 11 bases lay outside the gene matches. Per the germline V gene, CDR1 is LGHNA and CDR2 is YNFKEQ. This CDR3 contains 15 residues. The CDR3 coding sequence is TGTGCCAGCAGCCACGCTCCGGGACAGGGTCGGGCCCAGCATTTT. Protein sequence: CASSHAPGQGRAQHF.

V is TRBV9 and J is TRBJ2-3; D is undetermined. With 3 bases removed from V and 0 bases from J, the gap between germline ends came to 8 bases. This CDR3 region has 14 residues. Germline V CDR1 and CDR2: SGDLS, YYNGEE. In DNA form, the CDR3 reads TGTGCCAGCAGCGGCGACCCTAGCACAGATACGCAGTATTTT. Its protein is CASSGDPSTDTQYF.

The J gene is TRBJ2-7, the V gene TRBV9, with D perhaps given as TRBD1 or TRBD2 (5 bases each). The V end lost 3 bases, the J end lost 6 bases, and 13 bases lay between the germline ends. Germline-derived CDR1 and CDR2 are SGDLS and YYNGEE. This CDR3 region has 13 residues. The CDR3 nucleotides read TGTGCCAGCAGCGGACGGGGCTCCGGCGAGCAGTACTTC. Encoded protein: CASSGRGSGEQYF.

J is TRBJ2-5 and V is TRBV7-6; 9 nucleotides match TRBD2. Germline V gene data show CDR1 as SGHVS and CDR2 as FNYEAQ. The CDR3 contains 15 residues. Trimming cost V 0 bases and J 5 bases; bases outside gene matches: 4. CDR3 region: CASSLASGSSETQYF. The CDR3 nucleotides read TGTGCCAGCAGCTTAGCTAGCGGGAGTAGTGAGACCCAGTACTTC.

The V gene is TRBV9, the J gene TRBJ2-1, with D unclear. V was pared by 4 bases and J by 5 bases, with 4 bases between. Germline CDR1 is SGDLS and CDR2 is YYNGEE. This CDR3 spans 11 amino acids. The CDR3 DNA sequence: TGTGCCAGCAGCTCGCACAATGAGCAGTTCTTC. Residues: CASSSHNEQFF.